This T cell receptor (beta chain) emerged from a study of blood T cell repertoires in COVID-19. Authors' methods: For nucleated cells, counts were estimated from reference gene primer amplification. Method: immunoSEQ multiplex PCR; TCRdb's copy keeps in-frame clones and lacks some. The V and J calls and the clone size are those of that table, but D and trimming were determined from the DNA. The sample yields 200,000 or so clones, 80% to 90% seen once. The CDR3 is made up of 13 amino acids. In germline, CDR1 is LNHNV, CDR2 YYDKDF (reference sequence). Trimming removed 3 bases from V and 4 bases from J; junction bases left unmatched: 2. Participants, about 18 to 100 years old, spanned under 25 US areas.

This chain joins TRBV15 and TRBJ2-7; 8 nucleotides agree with TRBD1. Sequencing was done on a sample of PBMCs or T cells enriched from blood (not recorded which). This TCR was recovered from a woman in her thirties or forties with acute COVID-19. The CDR3 nucleotides are TGTGCCACCAGCAGGGGGACAGGTTACGAGCAGTACTTC. This gives the protein CATSRGTGYEQYF.